This TCR beta chain was captured by sequencing in a study of OX40 agonist ivuxolimab in advanced cancers. Some clones are missing from TCRdb's copy, which holds only in-frame ones; the method was immunoSEQ multiplex PCR. The sample yields 36,000 or so clones, 70% to 80% seen once. Sequencing used CD4+ or CD8+ T cells sorted from blood, obtained in a trial of the OX40 agonist ivuxolimab. This receptor was identified in an adult with an advanced solid tumor such as melanoma, head and neck, liver or kidney cancer.

Here the CDR3 DNA reads TGCAGTGCTAGAAGGGGGGACGAGCAGTACTTC. This sequence encodes CSARRGDEQYF. The genes are TRBV20-1 and TRBJ2-7, with D tentatively TRBD1 or TRBD2 (6 bases each). Germline values: CDR1 DFQATT, CDR2 SNEGSKA (reference sequence). V dropped 2 bases and J dropped 5 bases, with 7 bases sitting between them. The CDR3 loop spans 11 amino acids.